The 8 T cell receptor beta chains reported below all come from one sample, sequenced in a study of T cell responses to AZD1222 COVID-19 vaccine. Assay: immunoSEQ multiplex PCR; the TCRdb copy retains only in-frame clones and omits some. Of over 130,000 clones listed, around 90% are singletons. Source: peripheral blood, taken 28 days after the second dose of the MenACWY control vaccine. These receptors were obtained from an adult who received the MenACWY meningococcal vaccine as a control.

The rearrangement joins TRBV5-1 to TRBJ2-3, with 7 bases fitting TRBD1. V trimming: 3 bases; J trimming: 3 bases; junction bases outside the gene matches: 4. CDR3 length: 14 residues. The germline gives CDR1 SGHRS, CDR2 YFSETQ. The CDR3 region has the DNA TGCGCCAGCAGCTCGGGACAGACGACAGATACGCAGTATTTT. Translated, it gives CASSSGQTTDTQYF.

The CDR3 DNA sequence: TGTGCCAGCAGTGAATCCTCCTACGAGCAGTACTTC. This sequence encodes CASSESSYEQYF. The chain has TRBV28 and TRBJ2-7; D ambiguous. The V gene lost 5 bases and the J gene lost 0 bases, with 5 bases spanning the gap. Germline assignment: CDR1 MDHEN and CDR2 SYDVKM. This CDR3 spans 12 amino acids.

The chain links TRBV11-2 to TRBJ2-5; maybe TRBD2 (6 bases). The CDR3 sequence is 15 residues long. V was trimmed by 0 bases and J by 1 base, leaving 9 bases between them. The germline CDR1 and CDR2 sequences are SGHAT and FQNNGV. The chain's CDR3 is CASSLDRGLQETQYF. DNA for the CDR3: TGTGCCAGCAGCTTAGATCGGGGACTCCAAGAGACCCAGTACTTC.

This chain links TRBV19 with TRBJ1-5; D is undetermined. CDR3 length: 12 residues. Trimming cost V 4 bases and J 4 bases, with 5 bases left between them. CDR1 and CDR2 (germline): LNHDA, SQIVND (reference sequence). The CDR3 coding sequence is TGTGCCAGTAGTAACGAAAATCAGCCCCAGCATTTT. Its translation: CASSNENQPQHF.

The V gene is TRBV7-9, the J gene TRBJ1-1, with D perhaps TRBD1 (6 bases). Trimming removed 5 bases from V and 4 bases from J, with 17 bases in between. Germline V lookup: CDR1 SEHNR, CDR2 FQNEAQ (reference sequence). This CDR3 is 15 amino acids long. The CDR3: CASSALAGGGTEAFF. DNA of the CDR3: TGTGCCAGCAGCGCCTTGGCGGGGGGCGGCACTGAAGCTTTCTTT.

The rearrangement links TRBV29-1 to TRBJ2-7, with D tentatively TRBD2 (6 bases). The CDR3 covers 12 residues. V shed 6 bases and J shed 3 bases, with 12 bases lying between them. Germline V gene sequence: CDR1 SQVTM, CDR2 ANQGSEA. The CDR3 here is CSVRDSGYEQYF. CDR3 in DNA: TGCAGCGTCCGGGACTCTGGCTACGAGCAGTACTTC.

The chain combines TRBV12-5 with TRBJ2-1, with 10 bases fitting TRBD2. The CDR3 has 16 amino acids. CDR1 is LGHNT, CDR2 FRNRAP, per germline. V lost 5 bases, J lost 6 bases, and 10 bases stayed unmatched. This CDR3 reads CASGKRTSGHGNEQFF. CDR3 sequence (DNA): TGTGCTAGTGGTAAGCGGACTAGCGGACATGGCAATGAGCAGTTCTTC.

This clone was recorded once. Written as DNA, the CDR3 is TGTGCCAGTAGTATAAAGACAGGGGCGGGTGAAGCTTTCTTT. Its translation is CASSIKTGAGEAFF. The rearrangement joins TRBV19 to TRBJ1-1; 8 bases align to TRBD1. CDR3 length equals 14 residues. CDR1 is LNHDA, CDR2 SQIVND, per germline (reference sequence). V lost 2 bases, J lost 7 bases, and 6 bases stayed unmatched.